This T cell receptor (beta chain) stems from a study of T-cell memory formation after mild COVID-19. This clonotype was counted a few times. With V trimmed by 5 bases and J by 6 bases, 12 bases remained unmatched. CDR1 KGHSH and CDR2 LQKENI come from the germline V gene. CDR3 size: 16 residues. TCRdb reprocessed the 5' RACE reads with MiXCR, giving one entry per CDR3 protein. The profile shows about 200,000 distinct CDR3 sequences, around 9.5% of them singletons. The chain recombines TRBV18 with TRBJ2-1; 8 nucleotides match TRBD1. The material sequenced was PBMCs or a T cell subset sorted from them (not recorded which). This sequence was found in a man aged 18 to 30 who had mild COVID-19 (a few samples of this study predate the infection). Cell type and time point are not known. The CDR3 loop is CASSIQDRAKGNEQFF. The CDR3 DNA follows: TGTGCCAGCTCAATCCAGGACAGGGCCAAAGGCAATGAGCAGTTCTTC. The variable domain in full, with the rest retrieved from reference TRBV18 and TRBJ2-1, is NAGVMQNPRHLVRRRGQEARLRCSPMKGHSHVYWYRQLPEEGLKFMVYLQKENIIDESGMPKERFSAEFPKEGPSILRIQQVVRGDSAAYFCASSIQDRAKGNEQFFGPGTRLTVL.